Listed below are T cell receptor beta chains from one sample, sequenced in a study. TCRdb reanalysed the reads using MiXCR and keeps one entry per CDR3 protein. Found here are roughly 970 distinct CDR3 sequences, approximately 25% of them singletons; the top ten hold 35% to 40%. Sequencing input: CD8+ T cells (not recorded whether cultured). The receptors stem from a male donor. The CDR3 runs from the conserved cysteine through the conserved F or W. Each record gives: clone size, V gene, J gene, D gene, CDR3 length, CDR3 protein, CDR3 DNA. A D gene is named only where the DNA matches it firmly. Clone size, where shown, is once, few, many, or a class for clones that have expanded.

abundance: large; v_gene: TRBV28; j_gene: TRBJ1-1; d_gene: NA; len: 13; CDR3aa: CASGASGSSEAFF; CDR3nt: TGTGCCAGCGGGGCTTCGGGATCTAGTGAAGCTTTCTTT
abundance: medium-sized; v_gene: TRBV7-3; j_gene: TRBJ2-5; d_gene: NA; len: 13; CDR3aa: CASSSQPAETQYF; CDR3nt: TGTGCCAGCAGCTCCCAGCCGGCCGAGACCCAGTACTTC
abundance: medium-sized; v_gene: TRBV27; j_gene: TRBJ2-3; d_gene: NA; len: 15; CDR3aa: CASRDHRVPSDTQYF; CDR3nt: TGTGCCAGCCGGGACCATAGAGTTCCGTCAGATACGCAGTATTTT
abundance: large; v_gene: TRBV5-1; j_gene: TRBJ1-4; d_gene: NA; len: 13; CDR3aa: CASSLWGGEKLFF; CDR3nt: TGCGCCAGCAGCTTGTGGGGAGGTGAAAAACTGTTTTTT
abundance: NA; v_gene: TRBV2; j_gene: TRBJ1-5; d_gene: TRBD1; len: 14; CDR3aa: CAGSPTGGNQPQHF; CDR3nt: TGTGCCGGCAGTCCGACAGGGGGCAATCAGCCCCAGCATTTT
abundance: NA; v_gene: TRBV6-6; j_gene: TRBJ2-3; d_gene: NA; len: 13; CDR3aa: CASRPEQGDTQYF; CDR3nt: TGTGCCAGCAGACCGGAGCAGGGTGATACGCAGTATTTT
abundance: medium-sized; v_gene: TRBV7-8; j_gene: TRBJ2-7; d_gene: NA; len: 12; CDR3aa: CASSTSSSEQYF; CDR3nt: TGTGCCAGCAGCACCTCGTCTTCCGAGCAGTACTTC
abundance: large; v_gene: TRBV6-5; j_gene: TRBJ1-2; d_gene: NA; len: 14; CDR3aa: CASSYGQGLYGYTF; CDR3nt: TGTGCCAGCAGTTACGGCCAGGGGTTGTATGGCTACACCTTC
abundance: medium-sized; v_gene: TRBV12-3/TRBV12-4; j_gene: TRBJ2-1; d_gene: TRBD1; len: 16; CDR3aa: CASSYRKSTDGQGLFF; CDR3nt: TGTGCCAGCAGTTACCGGAAAAGTACTGACGGACAGGGTTTGTTCTTC
abundance: few; v_gene: TRBV11-2; j_gene: TRBJ2-7; d_gene: NA; len: 14; CDR3aa: CASSLSSQSYEQYF; CDR3nt: TGTGCCAGCAGCTTAAGCTCCCAGTCCTACGAGCAGTACTTC
abundance: large; v_gene: TRBV10-3; j_gene: TRBJ2-3; d_gene: TRBD2; len: 11; CDR3aa: CAALAVDTQYF; CDR3nt: TGTGCCGCCCTAGCGGTGGATACGCAGTATTTT
abundance: medium-sized; v_gene: TRBV4-1; j_gene: TRBJ1-4; d_gene: NA; len: 14; CDR3aa: CASSQDEGELKLFF; CDR3nt: TGCGCCAGCAGCCAAGATGAGGGCGAACTAAAACTGTTTTTT
abundance: medium-sized; v_gene: TRBV20-1; j_gene: TRBJ2-1; d_gene: NA; len: 13; CDR3aa: CSARRGEYNEQFF; CDR3nt: TGCAGTGCTAGGAGAGGTGAATACAATGAGCAGTTCTTC
abundance: NA; v_gene: TRBV4-3; j_gene: TRBJ2-4; d_gene: TRBD2; len: 17; CDR3aa: CASSQLLAGGSGSIQYF; CDR3nt: TGCGCCAGCAGCCAATTACTAGCGGGAGGGTCTGGGAGCATTCAGTACTTC
abundance: medium-sized; v_gene: TRBV10-3; j_gene: TRBJ2-3; d_gene: TRBD2; len: 14; CDR3aa: CAISGLAGVDTQYF; CDR3nt: TGTGCCATCAGTGGGCTAGCGGGTGTAGATACGCAGTATTTT
abundance: large; v_gene: TRBV7-9; j_gene: TRBJ2-3; d_gene: TRBD2; len: 16; CDR3aa: CASSPFPSGFTDTQYF; CDR3nt: TGTGCCAGCAGCCCCTTCCCTAGCGGGTTCACAGATACGCAGTATTTT
abundance: medium-sized; v_gene: TRBV20-1; j_gene: TRBJ2-2; d_gene: TRBD2; len: 13; CDR3aa: CSASRGEVGELFF; CDR3nt: TGCAGTGCTAGTCGGGGGGAAGTGGGGGAGCTGTTTTTT